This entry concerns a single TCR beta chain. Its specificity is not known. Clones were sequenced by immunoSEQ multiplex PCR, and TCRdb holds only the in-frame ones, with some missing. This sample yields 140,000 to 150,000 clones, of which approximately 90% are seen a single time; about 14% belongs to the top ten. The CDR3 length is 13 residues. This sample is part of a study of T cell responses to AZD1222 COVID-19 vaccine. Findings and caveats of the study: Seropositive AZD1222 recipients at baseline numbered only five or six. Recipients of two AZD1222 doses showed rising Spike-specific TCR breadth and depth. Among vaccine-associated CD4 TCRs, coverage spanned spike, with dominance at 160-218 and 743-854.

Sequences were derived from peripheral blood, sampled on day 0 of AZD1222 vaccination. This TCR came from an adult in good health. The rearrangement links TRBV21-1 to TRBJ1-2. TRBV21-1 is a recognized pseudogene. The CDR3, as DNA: TGTGCCAGCAGCAAAGGGTGCAGGGAGGGCTACACCTTC. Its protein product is CASSKGCREGYTF.